A single sample gave rise to the 10 T cell receptor beta chains below, sequenced in a study of blood T cell repertoires in COVID-19 (TCRdb year 2020). Library creation used the immunoSEQ multiplex PCR assay. In its TCRdb copy, this immuneACCESS table keeps in-frame sequences only and misses some clones. Where compared with another copy, unresolved V genes explain less than half of these, and the others have no known cause. The sample table contains approximately 130,000 clones; only one count was recorded for 80% to 85% of them. The ten largest clones add up to more than 7.5% of the sample. Specimen: peripheral blood. These TCRs come from an older woman with active or convalescent COVID-19.

The chain joins TRBV6-5 to TRBJ1-1; a possible D gene is TRBD1 (5 bases). V gave up 8 bases and J gave up 0 bases, with 16 bases separating them. Germline CDR1 reads MNHEY; CDR2 reads SVGAGI. CDR3 length: 15 amino acids. The CDR3 DNA sequence: TGTGCCAGCCAAACCGGGACTTCGATGAACACTGAAGCTTTCTTT. Translating it yields CASQTGTSMNTEAFF.

This clone appeared once. This rearrangement joins TRBV9 to TRBJ2-5; D is unresolved. Germline V CDR1 and CDR2: SGDLS, YYNGEE. This CDR3 has 13 residues. Trimming cost V 4 bases and J 5 bases, with 12 bases left between them. The CDR3 region is CASSPRWSETQYF. The CDR3 DNA sequence: TGTGCCAGCAGCCCTCGGTGGTCGGAGACCCAGTACTTC.

CDR3 protein: CARRDRTNTEAFF. In DNA, the CDR3 is TGTGCCAGGAGGGACAGGACGAACACTGAAGCTTTCTTT. The chain joins TRBV19 to TRBJ1-1, with 8 bases aligning to TRBD1. The V gene's germline CDR1 is LNHDA and CDR2 SQIVND (reference sequence). This CDR3 comprises 13 residues. Trimming cost V 9 bases and J 1 base; bases outside gene matches: 4. Supplemented by reference TRBV19 and TRBJ1-1, the full variable domain reads DGGITQSPKYLFRKEGQNVTLSCEQNLNHDAMYWYRQDPGQGLRLIYYSQIVNDFQKGDIAEGYSVSREKKESFPLTVTSAQKNPTAFYLCARRDRTNTEAFFGQGTRLTVV.

J is TRBJ2-2 and V is TRBV27; possible D gene TRBD2, 7 bases. This CDR3 is 15 amino acids long. V dropped 3 bases and J dropped 4 bases, with 12 bases sitting between them. CDR1 is MNHEY, CDR2 SMNVEV, per germline (reference sequence). This CDR3 reads CASSFFGGLTGELFF. In nucleotides, the CDR3 is TGTGCCAGCAGTTTCTTCGGGGGGCTCACCGGGGAGCTGTTTTTT.

The rearrangement links TRBV5-1 to TRBJ2-7, with 9 bases aligning to TRBD2. V was pared by 1 base and J by 2 bases, with 4 bases of the junction left unmatched. Germline-derived CDR1 and CDR2 are SGHRS and YFSETQ. This CDR3 has 15 residues. CDR3 DNA: TGCGCCAGCAGCTTGAATAGCGGGAGTGCCTACGAGCAGTACTTC. It encodes CASSLNSGSAYEQYF.

The chain couples TRBV7-8 to TRBJ2-7; TRBD1 is a possible D gene (5 bases). CDR1 is SGHVS and CDR2 is FQNEAQ in the germline V gene. The CDR3 loop spans 14 amino acids. Between the trimmed V and J ends, which lost 5 bases and 5 bases, there was a span of 16 bases. This CDR3 reads CASSAYWGADEQYV. The DNA of the CDR3 is TGTGCCAGCAGCGCTTACTGGGGCGCGGACGAGCAGTACGTC.

There are a few counts of this clone. The chain uses TRBV7-2 and TRBJ1-4; D may be TRBD1 (6 bases). The CDR3 covers 15 residues. V shed 2 bases and J shed 7 bases, with 14 bases lying between them. The germline V gene has CDR1 SGHTA and CDR2 FQGNSA. The CDR3 DNA reads TGTGCCAGCAGCTTATTCCCAGGGGCGGGTGAAAAACTGTTTTTT. Its translation: CASSLFPGAGEKLFF.

The chain recombines TRBV6-5 with TRBJ1-2; D remains unclear. CDR1 is MNHEY, CDR2 SVGAGI, per germline. The V gene lost 2 bases and the J gene lost 6 bases, with 10 bases spanning the gap. The CDR3 runs 13 residues. This chain's CDR3 is CASSYARVDGYTF. In DNA, the CDR3 is TGTGCCAGCAGTTACGCGAGGGTAGATGGCTACACCTTC.

The chain is built from TRBV28 and TRBJ2-1, with D tentatively TRBD1 (5 bases). Trimming took 3 bases from V and 4 from J, leaving 10 bases between them. The CDR3 covers 14 residues. Germline CDR1 is MDHEN and CDR2 is SYDVKM. The CDR3 here is CASSLGQEYNEQFF. CDR3 nucleotide sequence: TGTGCCAGCAGTTTGGGGCAGGAGTACAATGAGCAGTTCTTC.

J is TRBJ2-5 and V is TRBV4-1; D is possibly TRBD2 (6 bases). The CDR3 runs to 14 residues. V was pared by 1 base and J by 3 bases, with 9 bases between. Germline lookup yields CDR1 MGHRA and CDR2 YSYEKL. The CDR3 nucleotides are TGCGCCAGCAGCCAAGTCGGCGGGAAAGAGACCCAGTACTTC. Translated: CASSQVGGKETQYF.